The TCR beta chain described here comes from a study of T cells in Graves' hyperthyroidism and ophthalmopathy. The sample holds many counts of this clonotype. Deletions cut 6 bases from V and 4 bases from J, with 16 bases between. This CDR3 contains 15 residues. Germline CDR1 and CDR2: SGHAT and FQNNGV. Amplification of TCR beta CDR3 regions used RNA as the template. Using the HTBI primer set, a first-round RT-PCR was run on the TCR CDR3. TCRdb re-analysed the multiplex PCR reads in MiXCR, keeping a single row per CDR3 protein. The sample yields about 690,000 distinct CDR3 sequences, 17% seen once. The TCR sequence derives from a man aged 45 to 65 with Graves' hyperthyroidism. The sequencing sample was made of blood. V gene TRBV11-2 combines with J gene TRBJ2-1; a weak D match, TRBD2 (5 bases). The CDR3 coding sequence is TGTGCCAGCAGGCGCCCGGGGTCAAGGTACAATGAGCAGTTCTTC. Residues: CASRRPGSRYNEQFF.